This T cell receptor (beta chain) came from a study of CD8+CD57+ T cells in acquired aplastic anemia. On the study more broadly: Sorted CD4+ and CD8+ cells yielded around 3.2 ug of DNA on average. CD4+ cells from healthy donors averaged about 10.8 million reads.

This clonotype was recorded many times. The target antigen is unknown. Overall study findings and caveats: Patients were compared with controls for CD8+ Simpson's diversity, and no significant difference emerged. Approximately 30 CD8+ CDR3 sequences were shared between patients and controls.

CDR3 and TCR beta VDJ profiling relied on a genomic DNA template. TCRdb analysed the reads with MiXCR anew, one entry per CDR3 protein. The table lists hundreds of thousands of distinct CDR3 sequences, about 70% of them singletons, with 4% in the top ten. From germline, CDR1 is DFQATT and CDR2 SNEGSKA (reference sequence). V lost 3 bases, J lost 9 bases, and 12 bases lay in between. The CDR3 contains 13 residues. This clonotype was sampled from a human donor in good health, serving as a control. This chain connects TRBV20-1 to TRBJ1-6; D is unresolved. Specimen: sorted CD4+, CD8+, or CD8+CD57+ T cells (not recorded which) from PBMCs. In nucleotides, the CDR3 is TGCAGTGCTAGCAAAGGGAAGGGTTCACCCCTCCACTTT. It yields the protein CSASKGKGSPLHF.